This T cell receptor beta chain was profiled in a study of blood T cell repertoires in COVID-19. The table lists this clone with a few counts. Here immunoSEQ multiplex PCR was the method, and the copy in TCRdb shows in-frame clones only, minus some. In the table there are 200,000 to 250,000 clones, 70% to 90% of which are singletons. Germline CDR1 is SGHTS and CDR2 is YDEGEE. CDR3 length equals 13 residues. Trimming cost V 5 bases and J 0 bases, with 6 bases left between them. This clonotype originated in a woman older than 75 with acute or convalescent COVID-19. The rearrangement links TRBV5-8 to TRBJ1-5, with D unclear. The material sequenced was peripheral blood. The DNA of the CDR3 is TGTGCCAGCAGTCGGAGTAGCAATCAGCCCCAGCATTTT. Amino acids: CASSRSSNQPQHF.